This T cell receptor beta chain was identified during a study of T and B cells in COVID-19 patients. Trimming stripped 3 bases from V and 4 bases from J, with 11 bases between. The CDR3 totals 14 residues. Germline V lookup: CDR1 SGHKS, CDR2 YYEKEE (reference sequence). Study findings and constraints: Highly clonal in active COVID-19, TRB repertoires exceeded healthy-donor diversity and richness at recovery. Patients with COVID-19 reportedly showed strongly skewed T cell receptor beta variable and joining gene usage.

This clonotype is medium-sized in the sample. Its target is not known. TRB rearrangements were amplified by multiplex PCR with BIOMED2 TRB-A/B primers. MiXCR was run by TCRdb on the multiplex PCR reads, yielding one entry per CDR3 protein. This sample yields 4,000 to 5,500 distinct CDR3 sequences, of which 25% to 30% are seen a single time; under 6.5% belongs to the top ten. TRB was amplified from about 250-500 ng of blood genomic DNA. This receptor was identified in a human donor with active COVID-19. The sample consisted of blood. This sequence joins TRBV5-5 and TRBJ1-5; D unclear. The CDR3 nucleotides read TGTGCCAGCAGCTCCCGGGCGATAAATCAGCCCCAGCATTTT. Amino acids: CASSSRAINQPQHF.